This TCR beta chain was recovered during a study of blood T cell repertoires in COVID-19. Study information: Whether acute or convalescent, the COVID-19 samples came from the United States, Italy and Spain. Sources were T cells, B-cell-depleted T cells, or PBMCs; the material itself was cDNA or gDNA.

As processed by the authors: Nucleated cell number was recorded as an estimate derived from reference gene primer amplification. Libraries were prepared by immunoSEQ multiplex PCR; TCRdb keeps only in-frame clonotypes and omits some of them. That table gives V, J and clone size, and the DNA gave D and trimming. This table has over 100,000 clones, roughly nine tenths appearing once. The sample was peripheral blood. The clonotype originates from a man between 45 and 60 years old with active COVID-19.

The CDR3 is CASSLGATSLSSYNEQFF. DNA of the CDR3: TGTGCCAGCAGCTTAGGAGCGACTAGCCTGAGCTCCTACAATGAGCAGTTCTTC. The rearrangement joins TRBV7-2 to TRBJ2-1, with 7 bases fitting TRBD2. This CDR3 has 18 amino acids. V lost 1 base, J lost 0 bases, and 9 bases stayed unmatched. Germline loops: CDR1 SGHTA, CDR2 FQGNSA.